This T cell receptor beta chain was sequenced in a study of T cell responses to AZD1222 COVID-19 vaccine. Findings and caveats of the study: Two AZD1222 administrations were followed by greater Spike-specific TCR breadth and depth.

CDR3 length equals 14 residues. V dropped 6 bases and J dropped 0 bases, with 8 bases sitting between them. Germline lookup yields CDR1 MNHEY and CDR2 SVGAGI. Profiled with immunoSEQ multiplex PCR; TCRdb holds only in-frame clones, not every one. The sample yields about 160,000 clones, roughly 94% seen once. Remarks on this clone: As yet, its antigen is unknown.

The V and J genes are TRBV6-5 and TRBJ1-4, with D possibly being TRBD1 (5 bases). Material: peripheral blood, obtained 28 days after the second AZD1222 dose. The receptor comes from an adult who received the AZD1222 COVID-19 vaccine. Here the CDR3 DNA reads TGTGCCAGCAGAGACAGTGCAACTAATGAAAAACTGTTTTTT. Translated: CASRDSATNEKLFF.